This record concerns one T cell receptor (beta chain) sequence. Its specific antigen is unknown. Base quality data are lacking; no much larger clone is found one base away. At the DNA level, this CDR3 is encoded by other sequences in the same sample as well. The data were taken from a study of metastatic and nonmetastatic thyroid tumors (dated by TCRdb to the early 2020s). Regarding the research as a whole: For patients with malignant and with benign thyroid disease, the researchers compared repertoires between peripheral blood samples and tumor or nodule tissue samples. Points the paper makes about the study in general: In both blood and tumor samples, malignant tumors were reported to have significantly higher TCR beta diversity than benign nodules.

The method behind the library was PCR. These reads were obtained on an Illumina HiSeq 4000. The TCR beta-chain CDR3 region of each patient was profiled by high-throughput sequencing. The paper's processing steps were these. CDR3 differences across clinicopathological groups were used to build a classifier for discriminating distant-metastatic papillary thyroid cancer patients. The Shannon index was used to measure repertoire diversity, and the Morisita-Horn index was used to measure how similar tumor and blood repertoires were. Using fastp trimming at Q25 and MiXCR clonotype assembly, TCRdb reanalyzed the public sequencing data and kept in-frame beta chains. What appears here as the V and J calls and clone size reflects TCRdb's work, not the paper's. This sample holds 30,000 to 45,000 clones; around a fifth were observed only once. The leading ten clones occupy about a sixth of the sample. V and J are truncated by 2 bases and 2 bases respectively, leaving an intervening sequence of 13 bases. The CDR3 runs 14 amino acids, cysteine and phenylalanine included. This entry keeps only the CDR3 DNA: 42 bases, framed from base 1. CDR1 and CDR2 are read off the germline V gene (reference sequence) as GTSNPN and SVGIG.

No patient had received any treatment before thyroid surgery. Patient clinical samples collected from about 2012 to 2019 were retrospectively analysed using T-cell receptor beta sequencing. Sequenced sample: blood. The chain was built from TRBV30 and TRBJ2-7; too little of a D gene remains to name it. The receptor was isolated from a female donor with papillary thyroid cancer or a benign thyroid nodule (not recorded which). Some clones in this sample may be carry-over from other donors' samples. The bases read TGTGCCTGGAGTCTGGGTACGGCTACCTACGAGCAGTACTTC. Translated, it gives CAWSLGTATYEQYF.